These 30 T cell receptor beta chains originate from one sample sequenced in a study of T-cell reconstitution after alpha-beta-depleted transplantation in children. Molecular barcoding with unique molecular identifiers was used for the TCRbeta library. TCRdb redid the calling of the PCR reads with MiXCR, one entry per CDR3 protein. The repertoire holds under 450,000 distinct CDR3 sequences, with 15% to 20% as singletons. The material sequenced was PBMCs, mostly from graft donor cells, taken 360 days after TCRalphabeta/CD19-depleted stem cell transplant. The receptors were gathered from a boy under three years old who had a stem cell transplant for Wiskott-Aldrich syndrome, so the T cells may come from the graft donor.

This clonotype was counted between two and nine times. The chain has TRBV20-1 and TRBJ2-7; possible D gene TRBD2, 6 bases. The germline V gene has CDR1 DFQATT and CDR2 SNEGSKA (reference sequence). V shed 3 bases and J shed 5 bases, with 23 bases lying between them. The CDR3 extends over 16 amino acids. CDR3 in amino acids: CSASLILIGSRDEQYF. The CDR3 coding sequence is TGCAGTGCTAGTCTGATCCTTATCGGGAGCCGGGACGAGCAGTACTTC.

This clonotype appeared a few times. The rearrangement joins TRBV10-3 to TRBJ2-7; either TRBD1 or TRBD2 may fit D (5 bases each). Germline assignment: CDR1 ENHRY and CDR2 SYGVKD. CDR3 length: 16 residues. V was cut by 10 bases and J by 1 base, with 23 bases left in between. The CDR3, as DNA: TGTGCCACCAAGTCGCGGTGGGGGATAGGATCCTACGAGCAGTACTTC. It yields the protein CATKSRWGIGSYEQYF.

In DNA form, the CDR3 reads TGCGCCAGCAGTGAGTCGGTGGGGGGGCCACAGGAGCAGTTCTTC. Amino acids: CASSESVGGPQEQFF. This chain connects TRBV10-1 to TRBJ2-1, with D tentatively TRBD2 (7 bases). This CDR3 spans 15 amino acids. Germline-derived CDR1 and CDR2 are WNHNN and SYGVQD (reference sequence). Trimming cost V 0 bases and J 10 bases, with 16 bases left between them.

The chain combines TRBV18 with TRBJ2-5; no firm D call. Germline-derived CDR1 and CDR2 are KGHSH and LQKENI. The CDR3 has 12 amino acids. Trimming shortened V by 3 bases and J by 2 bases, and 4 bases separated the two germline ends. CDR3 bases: TGTGCCAGCTCACCCAAACAAGAGACCCAGTACTTC. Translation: CASSPKQETQYF.

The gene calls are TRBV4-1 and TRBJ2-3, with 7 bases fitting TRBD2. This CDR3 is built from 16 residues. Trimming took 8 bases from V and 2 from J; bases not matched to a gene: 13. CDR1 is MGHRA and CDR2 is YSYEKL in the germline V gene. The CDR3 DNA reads TGCGCCAGCCGACTCACACTAGCGCCCACCACAGATACGCAGTATTTT. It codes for CASRLTLAPTTDTQYF.

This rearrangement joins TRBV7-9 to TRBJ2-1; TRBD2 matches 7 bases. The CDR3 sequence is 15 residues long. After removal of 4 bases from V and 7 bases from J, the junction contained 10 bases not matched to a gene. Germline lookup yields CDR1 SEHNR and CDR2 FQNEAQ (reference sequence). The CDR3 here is CASSWGLLAENEQFF. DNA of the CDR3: TGTGCCAGCAGCTGGGGTCTTCTAGCGGAAAATGAGCAGTTCTTC.

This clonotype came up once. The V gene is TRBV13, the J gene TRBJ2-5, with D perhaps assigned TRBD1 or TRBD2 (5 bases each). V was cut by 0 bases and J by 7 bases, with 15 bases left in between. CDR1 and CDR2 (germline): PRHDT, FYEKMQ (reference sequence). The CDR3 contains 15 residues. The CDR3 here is CASSLGGPGKGTQYF. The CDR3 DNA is TGTGCCAGCAGCTTAGGGGGACCGGGGAAGGGGACCCAGTACTTC.

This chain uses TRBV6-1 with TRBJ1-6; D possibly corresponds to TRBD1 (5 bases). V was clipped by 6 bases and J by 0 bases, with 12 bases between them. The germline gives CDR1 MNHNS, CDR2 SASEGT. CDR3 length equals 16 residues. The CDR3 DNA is TGTGCCAGCAGGGACAAAGGAAGCTCCTATAATTCACCCCTCCACTTT. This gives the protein CASRDKGSSYNSPLHF.

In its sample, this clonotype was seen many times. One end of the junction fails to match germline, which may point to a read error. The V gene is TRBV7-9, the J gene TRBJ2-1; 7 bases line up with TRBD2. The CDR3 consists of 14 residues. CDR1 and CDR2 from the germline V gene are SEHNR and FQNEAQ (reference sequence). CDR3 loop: CASSLATPSGGWDF. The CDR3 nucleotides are TGTGCCAGCAGCTTAGCGACCCCTAGCGGAGGCTGGGACTTC.

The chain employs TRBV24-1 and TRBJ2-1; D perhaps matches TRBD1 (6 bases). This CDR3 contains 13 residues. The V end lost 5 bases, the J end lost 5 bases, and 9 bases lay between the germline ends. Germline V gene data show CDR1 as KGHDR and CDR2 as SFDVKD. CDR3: CATSGRQDNEQFF. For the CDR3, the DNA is TGTGCCACCAGTGGCAGACAGGACAATGAGCAGTTCTTC.

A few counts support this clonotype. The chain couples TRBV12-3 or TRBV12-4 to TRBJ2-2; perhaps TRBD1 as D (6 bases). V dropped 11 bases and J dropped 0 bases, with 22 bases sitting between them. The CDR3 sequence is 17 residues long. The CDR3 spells CAFSLALDSANTGELFF. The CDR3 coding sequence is TGTGCCTTCAGTTTAGCCCTGGACAGCGCGAACACCGGGGAGCTGTTTTTT.

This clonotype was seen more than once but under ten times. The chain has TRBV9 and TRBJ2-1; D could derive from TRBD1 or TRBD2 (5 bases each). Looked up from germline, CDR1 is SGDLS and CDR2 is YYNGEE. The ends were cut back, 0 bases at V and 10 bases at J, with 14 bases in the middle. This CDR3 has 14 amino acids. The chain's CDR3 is CASSVEGSGREQFF. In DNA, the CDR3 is TGTGCCAGCAGCGTAGAGGGGAGCGGCCGGGAGCAGTTCTTC.

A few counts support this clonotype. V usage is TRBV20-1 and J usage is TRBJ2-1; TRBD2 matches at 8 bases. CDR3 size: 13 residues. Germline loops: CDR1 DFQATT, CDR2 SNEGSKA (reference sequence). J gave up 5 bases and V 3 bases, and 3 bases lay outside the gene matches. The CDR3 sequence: CSASISGNNEQFF. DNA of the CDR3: TGCAGTGCTAGTATTAGCGGGAACAATGAGCAGTTCTTC.

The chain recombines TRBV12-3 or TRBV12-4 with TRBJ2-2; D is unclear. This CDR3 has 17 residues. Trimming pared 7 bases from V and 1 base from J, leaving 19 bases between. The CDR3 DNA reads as TGTGCCAGCACCAAGACGGGTCCTGGATGGAACACCGGGGAGCTGTTTTTT. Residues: CASTKTGPGWNTGELFF.

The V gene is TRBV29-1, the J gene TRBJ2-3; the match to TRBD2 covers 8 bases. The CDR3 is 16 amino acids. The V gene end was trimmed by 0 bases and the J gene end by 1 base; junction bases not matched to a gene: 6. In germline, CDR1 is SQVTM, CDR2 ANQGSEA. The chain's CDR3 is CSVEDPDSGGTDTQYF. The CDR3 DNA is TGCAGCGTTGAAGATCCTGATAGCGGGGGCACAGATACGCAGTATTTT.

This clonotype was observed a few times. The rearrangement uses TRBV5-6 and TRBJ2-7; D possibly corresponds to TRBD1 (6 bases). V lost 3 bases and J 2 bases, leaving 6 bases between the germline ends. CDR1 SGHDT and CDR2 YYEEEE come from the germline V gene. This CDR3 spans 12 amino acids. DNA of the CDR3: TGTGCCAGCAGCTGGGGGCCCTACGAGCAGTACTTC. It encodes CASSWGPYEQYF. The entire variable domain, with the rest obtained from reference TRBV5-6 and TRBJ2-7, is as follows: DAGVTQSPTHLIKTRGQQVTLRCSPKSGHDTVSWYQQALGQGPQFIFQYYEEEERQRGNFPDRFSGHQFPNYSSELNVNALLLGDSALYLCASSWGPYEQYFGPGTRLTVT.

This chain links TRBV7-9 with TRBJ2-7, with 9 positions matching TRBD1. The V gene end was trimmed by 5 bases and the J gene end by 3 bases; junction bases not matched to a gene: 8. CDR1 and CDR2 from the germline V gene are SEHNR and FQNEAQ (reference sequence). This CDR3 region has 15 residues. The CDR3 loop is CASSALDRGVYEQYF. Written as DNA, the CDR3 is TGTGCCAGCAGCGCACTGGACAGGGGAGTCTACGAGCAGTACTTC.

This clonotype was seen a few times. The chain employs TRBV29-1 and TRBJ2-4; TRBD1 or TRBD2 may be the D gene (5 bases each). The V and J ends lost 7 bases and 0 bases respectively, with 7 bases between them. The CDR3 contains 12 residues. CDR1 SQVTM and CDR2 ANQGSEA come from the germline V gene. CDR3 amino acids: CSAGTAKNIQYF. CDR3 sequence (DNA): TGCAGCGCTGGGACAGCCAAAAACATTCAGTACTTC. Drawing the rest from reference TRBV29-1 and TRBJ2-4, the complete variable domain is SAVISQKPSRDICQRGTSLTIQCQVDSQVTMMFWYRQQPGQSLTLIATANQGSEATYESGFVIDKFPISRPNLTFSTLTVSNMSPEDSSIYLCSAGTAKNIQYFGAGTRLSVL.

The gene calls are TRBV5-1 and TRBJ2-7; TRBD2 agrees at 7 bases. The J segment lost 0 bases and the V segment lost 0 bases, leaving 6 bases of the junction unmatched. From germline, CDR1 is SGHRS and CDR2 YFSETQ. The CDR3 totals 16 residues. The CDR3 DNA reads TGCGCCAGCAGCTTGGGGGGGGGGTCCCCCTCCTACGAGCAGTACTTC. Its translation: CASSLGGGSPSYEQYF.

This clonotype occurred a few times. This CDR3 reads CASTGGQYEQYF. The CDR3 coding sequence is TGTGCCAGCACGGGGGGACAATACGAGCAGTACTTC. V usage is TRBV2 and J usage is TRBJ2-7; D is possibly TRBD2 (7 bases). V dropped 7 bases and J dropped 4 bases, with 11 bases sitting between them. Germline values: CDR1 SNHLY, CDR2 FYNNEI. The CDR3 covers 12 residues.

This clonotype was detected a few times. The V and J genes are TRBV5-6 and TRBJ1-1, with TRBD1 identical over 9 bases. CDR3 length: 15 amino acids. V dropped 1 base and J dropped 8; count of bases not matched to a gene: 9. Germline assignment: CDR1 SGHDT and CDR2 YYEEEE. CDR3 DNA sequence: TGTGCCAGCAGCTTGAGGGACAGGGCTCCAGGGGAAGCTTTCTTT. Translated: CASSLRDRAPGEAFF.

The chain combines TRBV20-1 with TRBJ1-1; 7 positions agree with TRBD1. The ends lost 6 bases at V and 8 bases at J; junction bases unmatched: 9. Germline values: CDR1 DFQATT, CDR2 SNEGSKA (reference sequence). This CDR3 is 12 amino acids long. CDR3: CSAPDRQTEAFF. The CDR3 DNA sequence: TGCAGTGCGCCGGACAGGCAAACGGAAGCTTTCTTT.

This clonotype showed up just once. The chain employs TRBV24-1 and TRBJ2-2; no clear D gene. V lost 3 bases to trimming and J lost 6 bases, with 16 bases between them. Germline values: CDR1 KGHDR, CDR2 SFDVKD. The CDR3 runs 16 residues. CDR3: CATSDPRAPRAGELFF. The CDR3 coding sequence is TGTGCCACCAGTGATCCCCGGGCCCCCCGGGCCGGGGAGCTGTTTTTT.

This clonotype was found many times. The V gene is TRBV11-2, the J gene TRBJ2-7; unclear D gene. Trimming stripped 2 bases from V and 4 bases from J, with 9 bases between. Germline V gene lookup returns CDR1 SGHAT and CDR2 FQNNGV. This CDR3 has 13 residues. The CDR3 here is CASSLNRRYEQYF. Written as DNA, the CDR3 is TGTGCCAGCAGCTTAAACCGACGATACGAGCAGTACTTC.

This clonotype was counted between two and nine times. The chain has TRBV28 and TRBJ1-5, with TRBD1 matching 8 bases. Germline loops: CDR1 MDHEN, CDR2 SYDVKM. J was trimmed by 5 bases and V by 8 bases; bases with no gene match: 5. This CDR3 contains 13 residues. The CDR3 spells CASSDRAYQPQHF. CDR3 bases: TGTGCCAGCTCGGACAGGGCCTATCAGCCCCAGCATTTT.

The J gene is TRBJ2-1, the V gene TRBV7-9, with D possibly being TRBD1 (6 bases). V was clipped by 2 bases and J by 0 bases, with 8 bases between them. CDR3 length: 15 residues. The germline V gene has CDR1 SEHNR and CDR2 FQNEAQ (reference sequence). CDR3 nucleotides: TGTGCCAGCAGCTTAAGGGACACCTCCTACAATGAGCAGTTCTTC. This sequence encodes CASSLRDTSYNEQFF.

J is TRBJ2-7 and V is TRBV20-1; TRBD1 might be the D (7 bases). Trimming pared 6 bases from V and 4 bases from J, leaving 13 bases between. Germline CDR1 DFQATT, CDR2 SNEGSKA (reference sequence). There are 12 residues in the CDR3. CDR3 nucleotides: TGCAGTGCGGCACCAGGGGGGTACGAGCAGTACTTC. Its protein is CSAAPGGYEQYF.

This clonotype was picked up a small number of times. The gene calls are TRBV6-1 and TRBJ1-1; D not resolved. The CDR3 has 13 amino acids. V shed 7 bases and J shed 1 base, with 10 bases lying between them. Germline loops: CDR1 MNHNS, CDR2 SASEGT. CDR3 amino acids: CASTTKPNTEAFF. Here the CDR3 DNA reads TGTGCCAGCACGACGAAACCGAACACTGAAGCTTTCTTT.

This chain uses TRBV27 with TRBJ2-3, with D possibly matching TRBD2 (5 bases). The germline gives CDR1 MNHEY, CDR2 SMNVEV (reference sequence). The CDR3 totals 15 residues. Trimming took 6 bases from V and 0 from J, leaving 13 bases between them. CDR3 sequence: CASSPSGFSTDTQYF. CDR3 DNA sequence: TGTGCCAGCAGCCCAAGCGGATTTAGCACAGATACGCAGTATTTT.

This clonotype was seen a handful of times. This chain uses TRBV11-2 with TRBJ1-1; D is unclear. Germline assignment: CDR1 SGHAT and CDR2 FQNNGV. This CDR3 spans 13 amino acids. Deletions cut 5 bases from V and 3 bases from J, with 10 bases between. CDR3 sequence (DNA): TGTGCCAGCAGCCCCAGCGCTTACACTGAAGCTTTCTTT. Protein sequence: CASSPSAYTEAFF.